Listed below are T cell receptor beta chains from one sample, sequenced in a study of shared clonotypes between healthy human individuals. The repertoire was sequenced with immunoSEQ multiplex PCR; TCRdb's copy has only in-frame clones and lacks some. The sample includes 2,100,000 or so clones, 90% to 97% of them seen just once. Input material: naive CD4+ T cells sorted from blood. The receptors shown here come from a man aged 18 to 29 in good health. Both conserved end residues are part of each CDR3. D genes are given only for firm matches. Rows may omit the clone size; those that give it use once, few, many or a size class.

d_call: TRBD1
j_call: TRBJ2-7
v_call: TRBV29-1
clone_size: -
cdr3_nt: TGCAGCGTTACGCCGGGACAGGGGGCACGCGAGCAGTACTTC
cdr3_aa: CSVTPGQGAREQYF

d_call: TRBD1
j_call: TRBJ1-6
v_call: TRBV7-2
clone_size: -
cdr3_nt: TGTGCCAGCAGCTTAGTGGGACAGGGATATGGGTATAATTCACCCCTCCACTTT
cdr3_aa: CASSLVGQGYGYNSPLHF

d_call: TRBD1
j_call: TRBJ2-3
v_call: TRBV19
clone_size: -
cdr3_nt: TGTGCCAGTAGTATCTCTGACAGGGGTGGCACAGATACGCAGTATTTT
cdr3_aa: CASSISDRGGTDTQYF

d_call: -
j_call: TRBJ1-4
v_call: TRBV6-1
clone_size: -
cdr3_nt: TGTGCCAGCACTAAGACCCTGGGGGGTGAAAAACTGTTTTTT
cdr3_aa: CASTKTLGGEKLFF

d_call: -
j_call: TRBJ1-2
v_call: TRBV6-5
clone_size: -
cdr3_nt: TGTGCCAGCAGATACGAAGGGCGCGCCTATGGCTACACCTTC
cdr3_aa: CASRYEGRAYGYTF

d_call: -
j_call: TRBJ1-1
v_call: TRBV19
clone_size: -
cdr3_nt: TGTGCCAGTAGTATTATCAATAGGAACACTGAAGCTTTCTTT
cdr3_aa: CASSIINRNTEAFF

d_call: -
j_call: TRBJ1-5
v_call: TRBV28
clone_size: -
cdr3_nt: TGTGCCAGCAGTCCGGGGGTTCAGCCCCAGCATTTT
cdr3_aa: CASSPGVQPQHF

d_call: -
j_call: TRBJ2-1
v_call: TRBV4-1
clone_size: -
cdr3_nt: TGCGCCAGCAGCCAAGGAGAGACAGCCTTCTACAATGAGCAGTTCTTC
cdr3_aa: CASSQGETAFYNEQFF

d_call: -
j_call: TRBJ2-7
v_call: TRBV25-1
clone_size: -
cdr3_nt: TGTGCCAGCAGTACCCCAGGCTCCCTACGCGAGCAGTACTTC
cdr3_aa: CASSTPGSLREQYF

d_call: TRBD2
j_call: TRBJ2-3
v_call: TRBV11-2
clone_size: once
cdr3_nt: TGTGCCAGCAGCTTAGTACCCCTAGCGGGGGATACAGATACGCAGTATTTT
cdr3_aa: CASSLVPLAGDTDTQYF

d_call: -
j_call: TRBJ2-5
v_call: TRBV9
clone_size: -
cdr3_nt: TGTGCCAGCAGCGTTATTGGAGAGACCCAGTACTTC
cdr3_aa: CASSVIGETQYF

d_call: -
j_call: TRBJ2-1
v_call: TRBV9
clone_size: -
cdr3_nt: TGTGCCAGCAGCGTAGCTCCTTACAATGAGCAGTTCTTC
cdr3_aa: CASSVAPYNEQFF

d_call: -
j_call: TRBJ1-1
v_call: TRBV10-2
clone_size: -
cdr3_nt: TGCGCCAGCACAGAAGCTATGAACACTGAAGCTTTCTTT
cdr3_aa: CASTEAMNTEAFF

d_call: TRBD1
j_call: TRBJ1-5
v_call: TRBV30
clone_size: few
cdr3_nt: TGTGCCTGGAGTGAGGGACAGGTCAATCAGCCCCAGCATTTT
cdr3_aa: CAWSEGQVNQPQHF

d_call: -
j_call: TRBJ2-5
v_call: TRBV30
clone_size: once
cdr3_nt: TGTGCCTGGAGTGTGAGGACACAAGAGACCCAGTACTTC
cdr3_aa: CAWSVRTQETQYF

d_call: -
j_call: TRBJ1-1
v_call: TRBV30
clone_size: once
cdr3_nt: TGTGCCTGCGAAGACCGGGGAGAGAAAACTGAAGCTTTCTTT
cdr3_aa: CACEDRGEKTEAFF

d_call: -
j_call: TRBJ1-5
v_call: TRBV25-1
clone_size: -
cdr3_nt: TGTGCCAGCAGTTCCGGGGGAAGAGGGCAGCCCCAGCATTTT
cdr3_aa: CASSSGGRGQPQHF

d_call: TRBD1
j_call: TRBJ2-7
v_call: TRBV19
clone_size: once
cdr3_nt: TGTGCCAGTAGTCTCGCCGGGACAGGCTCCTACGAGCAGTACTTC
cdr3_aa: CASSLAGTGSYEQYF

d_call: -
j_call: TRBJ2-1
v_call: TRBV10-2
clone_size: -
cdr3_nt: TGCGCCAGCAGTGAACCGGAAAAGCAGTTCTTC
cdr3_aa: CASSEPEKQFF

d_call: TRBD1
j_call: TRBJ2-7
v_call: TRBV28
clone_size: -
cdr3_nt: TGTGCCAGCAGGACAGGGAAGGCCTACGAGCAGTACTTC
cdr3_aa: CASRTGKAYEQYF

d_call: TRBD1
j_call: TRBJ1-2
v_call: TRBV5-1
clone_size: -
cdr3_nt: TGCGCCAGCAGCTTAGGACAGGAGGTCTATGGCTACACCTTC
cdr3_aa: CASSLGQEVYGYTF